The T cell receptor (beta chain) described here comes from a study of CD4 T cells in relation to SARS-CoV-2 and coronaviruses. Findings and caveats of the study: The assay detects memory recall responses, not culture-primed primary responses. Crossreactivity was assessed only for spike protein, not other viral proteins.

CD4 enrichment then naive enrichment separated naive from memory CD4+ cells. Deep TCR-beta sequencing used DNA from uncultured naive and memory CD4+ T cells. The protocol was immunoSEQ multiplex PCR, while the TCRdb copy is restricted to in-frame clones and leaves out a portion. Found here are some 40,000 clones, approximately 85% of them singletons; the top ten hold approximately 3.1%. V lost 5 bases to trimming and J lost 5 bases; unmatched junction nucleotides: 8. CDR1 is SGHAT and CDR2 is FQNNGV in the germline V gene. The CDR3 totals 15 residues. Comment on this clone: Its antigen is undetermined.

The receptor was isolated from an adult with COVID-19. Sequences were obtained from memory CD4+ T cells from PBMCs. V and J are TRBV11-2 and TRBJ2-2; 7 bases align to TRBD1. This chain's CDR3 is CASSGYRGRTGELFF. DNA of the CDR3: TGTGCCAGCAGCGGGTACAGGGGCAGGACCGGGGAGCTGTTTTTT.